Listed here are 21 T cell receptor beta chains from one sample, sequenced in a study of identical twins (dated by TCRdb to 2016 to 2017). The method was 5' RACE. Sequencing was performed on an Illumina HiSeq 2000. TCRdb passed the public sequencing reads through fastp at Q25 and MiXCR, retaining productive beta sequences. CDR3 protein duplicates are merged, each entry listing the most common genes and DNA. This sample holds 300,000 or so distinct CDR3 sequences; 7.5% to 9.5% were observed only once. Approximately 6.5% of the sample lies in the top ten. The sample was also linked to a second study, of yellow fever vaccine responses in identical twins.

The source material was CD8+ T cells sorted from blood. The receptor set was obtained from a woman aged 18-29 years in good health.

The J gene is TRBJ2-5, the V gene TRBV20-1; D possibly corresponds to TRBD1 (5 bases). V lost 0 bases to trimming and J lost 10 bases, with 12 bases between them. The CDR3 is made up of 12 amino acids. Germline-derived CDR1 and CDR2 are DFQATT and SNEGSKA (reference sequence). The CDR3 loop is CSARDPYQGQYF. CDR3 in DNA: TGCAGTGCTAGAGATCCCTACCAGGGCCAGTACTTC.

This clonotype was seen repeatedly, ten times or more. This chain joins TRBV4-2 and TRBJ1-1, with D tentatively TRBD1 (5 bases). This CDR3 comprises 12 residues. Germline V gene data show CDR1 as LGHNA and CDR2 as YNFKEQ. The germline V and J ends were trimmed by 0 bases and 8 bases, with 7 bases remaining between them. The CDR3 loop reads CASSQEGEEAFF. CDR3 sequence (DNA): TGTGCCAGCAGCCAAGAGGGGGAAGAAGCTTTCTTT.

This clonotype was picked up a small number of times. The V and J genes are TRBV20-1 and TRBJ2-7; D gene unclear. V gave up 4 bases and J gave up 6 bases, with 16 bases separating them. CDR3 length: 13 residues. Germline V gene lookup returns CDR1 DFQATT and CDR2 SNEGSKA (reference sequence). The DNA of the CDR3 is TGCAGTGCTATTGCCTCTGAGGCCGGCGAGCAGTACTTC. Amino acids: CSAIASEAGEQYF.

There are a few counts of this clonotype. The V and J genes are TRBV6-5 and TRBJ2-2; D perhaps matches TRBD2 (6 bases). This CDR3 has 15 amino acids. Germline assignment: CDR1 MNHEY and CDR2 SVGAGI. V was shortened by 3 bases and J by 6 bases, with 14 bases between the two germline ends. The CDR3: CASSYTSSVSGELFF. CDR3 DNA: TGTGCCAGCAGTTATACTAGCTCGGTCTCCGGGGAGCTGTTTTTT.

The chain carries TRBV10-3 and TRBJ1-4; D remains ambiguous. The J call could be wrong; TRBJ2-2 is a better fit for the DNA end. Germline V gene data show CDR1 as ENHRY and CDR2 as SYGVKD. The length of the CDR3 is 12 residues. CDR3 loop: CAISELGRELFF. The CDR3 DNA follows: TGTGCCATCAGTGAGTTAGGAAGGGAGCTGTTTTTT.

This clonotype was seen repeatedly, ten times or more. The chain uses TRBV29-1 and TRBJ2-7; 9 positions match TRBD2. Per germline, CDR1 SQVTM and CDR2 ANQGSEA. V lost 4 bases to trimming and J lost 3 bases; unmatched junction nucleotides: 10. CDR3 length: 15 amino acids. CDR3: CSVAKSKLAGYEQYF. The CDR3 bases are TGCAGCGTTGCCAAATCAAAACTAGCGGGCTACGAGCAGTACTTC.

Written as DNA, the CDR3 is TGCAGTGCTAGAGACCCCCCCCGCGGCGGACCCTACGAGCAGTACTTC. It yields the protein CSARDPPRGGPYEQYF. The rearrangement joins TRBV20-1 to TRBJ2-7; D gene unclear. There are 16 residues in the CDR3. V lost 0 bases and J lost 2, with 17 bases in between. Germline-derived CDR1 and CDR2 are DFQATT and SNEGSKA (reference sequence).

This clonotype was detected a few times. The chain uses TRBV5-1 and TRBJ2-1, with D perhaps TRBD1 or TRBD2 (5 bases each). Germline V lookup: CDR1 SGHRS, CDR2 YFSETQ. The CDR3 extends over 16 amino acids. V was trimmed by 4 bases and J by 0 bases, leaving 14 bases between them. The DNA for the CDR3 is TGCGCCAGCAGCACGGGACGAGGAAACTCCTACAATGAGCAGTTCTTC. Translating it yields CASSTGRGNSYNEQFF.

The chain combines TRBV10-3 with TRBJ2-3, with unresolved D. The CDR3 sequence is 13 residues long. The V gene's germline CDR1 is ENHRY and CDR2 SYGVKD. The V end lost 2 bases, the J end lost 5 bases, and 8 bases lay between the germline ends. Here the CDR3 reads CAISEPIEDTQYF. CDR3 sequence (DNA): TGTGCCATCAGTGAGCCCATAGAAGATACGCAGTATTTT.

The table lists this clonotype with a few counts. J is TRBJ2-7 and V is TRBV15, with 10 bases aligning to TRBD1. The CDR3 has 16 residues. The V gene's germline CDR1 is LNHNV and CDR2 YYDKDF (reference sequence). After removal of 1 base from V and 3 bases from J, the junction contained 6 bases not matched to a gene. CDR3 in DNA: TGTGCCACCAGCAGAGGACAGGGGGCGTTGGTCTACGAGCAGTACTTC. Protein product: CATSRGQGALVYEQYF.

This clonotype was counted ten times or more. The chain links TRBV15 to TRBJ2-3; D possibly corresponds to TRBD1 (5 bases). The length of the CDR3 is 15 residues. V lost 0 bases and J lost 1, with 8 bases in between. Germline V lookup: CDR1 LNHNV, CDR2 YYDKDF (reference sequence). CDR3 coding DNA: TGTGCCACCAGCAGAGATGCACAGGGCACAGATACGCAGTATTTT. Translated, it gives CATSRDAQGTDTQYF.

This chain uses TRBV13 with TRBJ2-7; TRBD2 might be the D (6 bases). Germline CDR1 reads PRHDT; CDR2 reads FYEKMQ (reference sequence). The V end was cut by 1 base, the J end by 4 bases, with 23 bases between. The CDR3 is 18 amino acids. The CDR3 region has the DNA TGTGCCAGCAGCTTAGTTTTCGGACTACCATCCCTATCTTACGAGCAGTACTTC. Amino acid sequence: CASSLVFGLPSLSYEQYF.

This clonotype has at least ten counts. The genes are TRBV7-6 and TRBJ2-5; maybe TRBD1 (5 bases). This CDR3 is built from 14 residues. CDR1 SGHVS and CDR2 FNYEAQ come from the germline V gene. The V end lost 5 bases, the J end lost 2 bases, and 12 bases lay between the germline ends. CDR3 amino acids: CASSPRTGQETQYF. The CDR3 nucleotides read TGTGCCAGCAGCCCGCGCACAGGACAAGAGACCCAGTACTTC.

This clonotype was counted only a few times. The rearrangement links TRBV30 to TRBJ2-7; the match to TRBD1 covers 9 bases. Germline loops: CDR1 GTSNPN, CDR2 SVGIG (reference sequence). The CDR3 contains 16 residues. V was clipped by 2 bases and J by 3 bases; unmatched bases: 11. This CDR3 reads CAWSSIRDRVGYEQYF. The CDR3 DNA follows: TGTGCCTGGAGTAGTATCCGGGACAGGGTGGGCTACGAGCAGTACTTC.

Many counts were recorded for this clonotype. The V call is TRBV9, the J call TRBJ2-2; D call uncertain. V dropped 0 bases and J dropped 6 bases, with 6 bases sitting between them. Germline V lookup: CDR1 SGDLS, CDR2 YYNGEE. The CDR3 runs to 13 residues. The DNA of the CDR3 is TGTGCCAGCAGCGTAGGGAGTCCCGGGGAGCTGTTTTTT. It encodes CASSVGSPGELFF.

This chain joins TRBV23-1 and TRBJ2-2, with 10 bases matching TRBD1. TRBV23-1 counts as an open reading frame of uncertain function. Trimming cost V 4 bases and J 5 bases; bases outside gene matches: 7. This CDR3 is built from 16 residues. The CDR3 spells CASSRGDRGWTGELFF. The DNA for the CDR3 is TGCGCCAGCAGTCGAGGGGACAGGGGTTGGACCGGGGAGCTGTTTTTT.

This clonotype was observed many times. V and J are TRBV9 and TRBJ2-1; D gene uncertain. The CDR3 spans 17 residues. The germline gives CDR1 SGDLS, CDR2 YYNGEE. Between the trimmed V and J ends, which lost 3 bases and 0 bases, there was a span of 16 bases. The DNA for the CDR3 is TGTGCCAGCAGCGCCCCTCCCCGGCCCAGCTCCTACAATGAGCAGTTCTTC. This encodes CASSAPPRPSSYNEQFF.

The chain joins TRBV2 to TRBJ2-2; 8 nucleotides line up with TRBD2. The CDR3 is 15 residues long. Losses at the gene ends were 1 base for V and 9 bases for J; bases not matched to a gene: 7. Germline loops: CDR1 SNHLY, CDR2 FYNNEI. CDR3 sequence: CASSEDREGGRELFF. For the CDR3, the DNA is TGTGCCAGCAGTGAAGACCGGGAGGGCGGGAGGGAGCTGTTTTTT. The entire variable domain, with the rest obtained from reference TRBV2 and TRBJ2-2, is as follows: EPEVTQTPSHQVTQMGQEVILRCVPISNHLYFYWYRQILGQKVEFLVSFYNNEISEKSEIFDDQFSVERPDGSNFTLKIRSTKLEDSAMYFCASSEDREGGRELFFGEGSRLTVL.

This clonotype showed up just a few times. The gene calls are TRBV7-9 and TRBJ1-5; possible D gene TRBD1, 5 bases. Trimming stripped 4 bases from V and 7 bases from J, with 17 bases between. Germline V gives CDR1 SEHNR, CDR2 FQNEAQ (reference sequence). This CDR3 has 15 residues. This chain's CDR3 is CASSSDTVWGQPQHF. The CDR3 DNA follows: TGTGCCAGCAGCTCGGACACGGTTTGGGGCCAGCCCCAGCATTTT.

Notes on this clonotype: No conserved phenylalanine or tryptophan is present at the end of the CDR3, so a read error is the likely explanation. This chain connects TRBV11-2 to TRBJ2-7; maybe TRBD2 (6 bases). This CDR3 is 15 amino acids long. CDR1 SGHAT and CDR2 FQNNGV come from the germline V gene. The V end lost 4 bases, the J end lost 2 bases, and 15 bases lay between the germline ends. In DNA, the CDR3 is TGTGCCAGCAGCTCGGGAGAACAGACACCCTACGAGCAGTACTCC. It yields the protein CASSSGEQTPYEQYS.

This clonotype came up a few times. The chain joins TRBV7-9 to TRBJ2-7, with 7 positions matching TRBD1. The J segment lost 1 base and the V segment lost 6 bases, leaving 15 bases of the junction unmatched. The CDR3 runs to 17 residues. In germline, CDR1 is SEHNR, CDR2 FQNEAQ (reference sequence). The CDR3 region is CASRRLSEPGQSYEQYF. CDR3 nucleotide sequence: TGTGCCAGCAGACGTTTATCGGAGCCGGGACAGTCCTACGAGCAGTACTTC.